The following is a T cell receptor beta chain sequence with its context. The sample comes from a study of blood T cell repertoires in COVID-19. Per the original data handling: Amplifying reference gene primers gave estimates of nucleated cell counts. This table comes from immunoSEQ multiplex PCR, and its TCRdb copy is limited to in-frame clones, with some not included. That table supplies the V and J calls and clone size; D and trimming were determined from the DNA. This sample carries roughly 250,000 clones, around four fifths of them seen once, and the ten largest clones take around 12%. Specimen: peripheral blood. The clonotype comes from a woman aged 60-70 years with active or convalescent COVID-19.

In nucleotides, the CDR3 is TGTGCCAGCAGTTTAATACGGGGTCAGCCCTACGAGCAGTACTTC. Translation: CASSLIRGQPYEQYF. The chain recombines TRBV27 with TRBJ2-7, with D possibly TRBD2 on 5 matching bases. CDR1 MNHEY and CDR2 SMNVEV come from the germline V gene (reference sequence). V gave up 2 bases and J gave up 2 bases, with 13 bases separating them. The CDR3 runs to 15 residues.